Each of the 25 T cell receptor beta chains below was sequenced from the same sample in a study of cytomegalovirus exposure and HLA in healthy donors. The PCR ran on 60 Vbeta and 13 Jbeta primers. The table came from immunoSEQ multiplex PCR; TCRdb's copy has only in-frame clones and leaves some out. The sample has about 160,000 clones, around four fifths seen once. Input material: PBMCs. The origin of the receptors is a man aged 18 to 29 in good health and CMV-seronegative.

The chain links TRBV28 to TRBJ2-3, with D perhaps matching TRBD2 (7 bases). The germline V gene has CDR1 MDHEN and CDR2 SYDVKM. CDR3 length: 14 amino acids. V dropped 3 bases and J dropped 4 bases, with 11 bases sitting between them. CDR3 DNA sequence: TGTGCCAGCAGTTTCGCGGGGGCCTCAGATACGCAGTATTTT. This translates into CASSFAGASDTQYF. Full variable domain (rest looked up from reference TRBV28 and TRBJ2-3): DVKVTQSSRYLVKRTGEKVFLECVQDMDHENMFWYRQDPGLGLRLIYFSYDVKMKEKGDIPEGYSVSREKKERFSLILESASTNQTSMYLCASSFAGASDTQYFGPGTRLTVL.

This clone is a singleton in its sample. The V and J genes are TRBV9 and TRBJ2-7, with D possibly being TRBD2 (5 bases). Germline V gene data show CDR1 as SGDLS and CDR2 as YYNGEE. The germline V and J ends were trimmed by 1 base and 6 bases, with 17 bases remaining between them. CDR3 size: 15 residues. The CDR3 spells CASSVSGLVGGEQYF. CDR3 nucleotide sequence: TGTGCCAGCAGCGTAAGCGGCTTGGTCGGCGGCGAGCAGTACTTC.

V gene TRBV27 combines with J gene TRBJ2-1, with TRBD1 identical over 7 bases. Germline lookup yields CDR1 MNHEY and CDR2 SMNVEV (reference sequence). CDR3 length: 11 amino acids. The ends lost 9 bases at V and 6 bases at J; junction bases unmatched: 2. The CDR3 DNA follows: TGTGCCAGTGGACAGGTCAATGAGCAGTTCTTC. It encodes CASGQVNEQFF.

The V gene is TRBV28, the J gene TRBJ2-7; TRBD1 matches 8 bases. Trimming at V came to 6 bases and at J to 6 bases, leaving 7 bases not matched to a gene. This CDR3 comprises 13 residues. CDR1 and CDR2 from the germline V gene are MDHEN and SYDVKM. CDR3 DNA sequence: TGTGCCAGCAGCCAGACAGGGGTTGGCGAGCAGTACTTC. Translation: CASSQTGVGEQYF.

The V call is TRBV5-1, the J call TRBJ2-5; 7 nucleotides align to TRBD1. The CDR3 runs to 15 residues. Looked up from germline, CDR1 is SGHRS and CDR2 is YFSETQ. V lost 0 bases and J lost 5; bases outside the gene matches: 7. CDR3 bases: TGCGCCAGCAGCTTGGTCTACAGGGGTAAGGAGACCCAGTACTTC. Its protein product is CASSLVYRGKETQYF.

The V call is TRBV6-1, the J call TRBJ1-5; 7 bases agree with TRBD1. V lost 6 bases to trimming and J lost 0 bases; unmatched junction nucleotides: 5. This CDR3 has 15 residues. Germline CDR1 MNHNS, CDR2 SASEGT. DNA of the CDR3: TGTGCCAGCAGGGGGACAGTCCATAGCAATCAGCCCCAGCATTTT. Translated, it gives CASRGTVHSNQPQHF.

V gene TRBV28 combines with J gene TRBJ1-5, with 7 bases lining up with TRBD1. Unmatched junction bases numbered 6, after V lost 2 bases and J lost 5 bases. The germline V gene encodes CDR1 MDHEN and CDR2 SYDVKM. The CDR3 is 15 residues long. This CDR3 is CASSLLDRSHQPQHF. The CDR3 DNA follows: TGTGCCAGCAGTTTACTGGACAGGTCACATCAGCCCCAGCATTTT.

The chain links TRBV28 to TRBJ2-2; TRBD1 agrees at 9 bases. J gave up 0 bases and V 11 bases, and 4 bases lay outside the gene matches. This CDR3 has 14 amino acids. Germline CDR1 reads MDHEN; CDR2 reads SYDVKM. CDR3 in amino acids: CAGGDRANTGELFF. In DNA, the CDR3 is TGTGCCGGTGGGGACAGGGCGAACACCGGGGAGCTGTTTTTT.

The CDR3 nucleotides read TGTGCCAGCAGCTTGGAACAGGGGATGACCGAGACCTCCTATGGCTACACCTTC. Translated, it gives CASSLEQGMTETSYGYTF. The V and J genes are TRBV5-4 and TRBJ1-2, with TRBD1 matching 7 bases. The CDR3 totals 18 residues. Germline V gene lookup returns CDR1 SGHNT and CDR2 YYREEE (reference sequence). With V trimmed by 0 bases and J by 4 bases, 15 bases remained unmatched.

In its sample, this clone was seen a few times. V and J are TRBV5-1 and TRBJ2-3; D is uncertain. The CDR3 consists of 14 residues. V lost 4 bases and J 5 bases, leaving 14 bases between the germline ends. CDR1 is SGHRS and CDR2 is YFSETQ in the germline V gene. The CDR3 here is CASSVGTVLDTQYF. CDR3 bases: TGCGCCAGCAGCGTCGGAACAGTGCTAGATACGCAGTATTTT.

The chain carries TRBV7-2 and TRBJ2-1, with 7 nucleotides matching TRBD1. V lost 5 bases, J lost 5 bases, and 9 bases stayed unmatched. The CDR3 has 15 amino acids. Germline V gives CDR1 SGHTA, CDR2 FQGNSA. CDR3 region: CASSPQSGQHNEQFF. The CDR3, as DNA: TGTGCCAGCAGCCCCCAGTCGGGACAGCACAATGAGCAGTTCTTC. The full variable domain, rest sourced from reference TRBV7-2 and TRBJ2-1, is GAGVSQSPSNKVTEKGKDVELRCDPISGHTALYWYRQSLGQGLEFLIYFQGNSAPDKSGLPSDRFSAERTGGSVSTLTIQRTQQEDSAVYLCASSPQSGQHNEQFFGPGTRLTVL.

The rearrangement uses TRBV19 and TRBJ2-3; D is unresolved. Germline V gene sequence: CDR1 LNHDA, CDR2 SQIVND (reference sequence). The CDR3 runs to 14 residues. Deletions cut 5 bases from V and 0 bases from J, with 9 bases between. CDR3 loop: CASSPETSTDTQYF. CDR3 nucleotide sequence: TGTGCCAGTAGTCCGGAGACCAGCACAGATACGCAGTATTTT.

CDR3 nucleotide sequence: TGTGCCAGCAGCGAGGGCGGGGGGTCCGGAAACACCATATATTTT. It yields the protein CASSEGGGSGNTIYF. The rearrangement joins TRBV9 to TRBJ1-3; D might be TRBD1 (5 bases). V was clipped by 3 bases and J by 4 bases, with 14 bases between them. The CDR3 is 15 amino acids. Germline CDR1 is SGDLS and CDR2 is YYNGEE.

The genes are TRBV7-2 and TRBJ1-1; D gene ambiguous. The V and J ends lost 4 bases and 5 bases respectively, with 11 bases between them. CDR3 length equals 13 residues. CDR1 SGHTA and CDR2 FQGNSA come from the germline V gene. The DNA of the CDR3 is TGTGCCAGCAGCTCTTGGCGGCGGACTGAAGCTTTCTTT. Protein: CASSSWRRTEAFF.

The chain carries TRBV11-2 and TRBJ2-7; 10 bases fit TRBD2. The CDR3 totals 19 residues. Losses at the gene ends were 2 bases for V and 4 bases for J; bases not matched to a gene: 17. Looked up from germline, CDR1 is SGHAT and CDR2 is FQNNGV. The CDR3 sequence is CASSLKSKTSGPTTYEQYF. The CDR3 bases are TGTGCCAGCAGCTTAAAATCCAAGACTAGCGGGCCCACAACATACGAGCAGTACTTC.

This chain uses TRBV28 with TRBJ2-1, with TRBD2 identical over 8 bases. The germline CDR1 and CDR2 sequences are MDHEN and SYDVKM. After removal of 8 bases from V and 6 bases from J, the junction contained 9 bases not matched to a gene. The CDR3 spans 14 residues. DNA for the CDR3: TGTGCCAGCCGCCCCCCGGGGGGGACCAATGAGCAGTTCTTC. This translates into CASRPPGGTNEQFF.

V is TRBV28 and J is TRBJ2-4; 7 bases are shared with TRBD1. CDR3 length equals 15 residues. Germline-derived CDR1 and CDR2 are MDHEN and SYDVKM. The trim removed 5 bases at V and 7 bases at J, leaving 11 bases unmatched. CDR3 sequence reads: CASSPSGTATNIQYF. CDR3 DNA sequence: TGTGCCAGCAGTCCCTCCGGGACAGCAACTAACATTCAGTACTTC.

The chain carries TRBV5-1 and TRBJ2-7; D uncertain. CDR3 length: 14 residues. Germline V lookup: CDR1 SGHRS, CDR2 YFSETQ. Trimming pared 4 bases from V and 6 bases from J, leaving 17 bases between. The CDR3 reads CASSPNGRTAEQYF. The CDR3 nucleotides read TGCGCCAGCAGCCCCAACGGCAGAACAGCCGAGCAGTACTTC.

This chain joins TRBV2 and TRBJ1-1; possible D gene TRBD1, 5 bases. The germline V gene has CDR1 SNHLY and CDR2 FYNNEI. This CDR3 has 13 residues. V was trimmed by 7 bases and J by 5 bases, leaving 14 bases between them. The DNA of the CDR3 is TGTGCCAGCATCTACTGGGAGGGGACTGAAGCTTTCTTT. Its translation is CASIYWEGTEAFF.

The V call is TRBV7-9, the J call TRBJ1-3; the D is unclear. Trimming removed 2 bases from V and 0 bases from J, with 11 bases in between. This CDR3 is built from 16 residues. Germline lookup yields CDR1 SEHNR and CDR2 FQNEAQ (reference sequence). The chain's CDR3 is CASSLQTLSSGNTIYF. CDR3 DNA: TGTGCCAGCAGCTTACAGACACTTAGCTCTGGAAACACCATATATTTT.

The V call is TRBV7-8, the J call TRBJ1-5; D is uncertain. The V end lost 10 bases, the J end lost 5 bases, and 15 bases lay between the germline ends. Per germline, CDR1 SGHVS and CDR2 FQNEAQ. This CDR3 has 13 amino acids. CDR3: CATAAREDQPQHF. The CDR3 nucleotides are TGTGCCACCGCCGCTAGGGAGGATCAGCCCCAGCATTTT. Drawing the rest from reference TRBV7-8 and TRBJ1-5, the complete variable domain is GAGVSQSPRYKVAKRGQDVALRCDPISGHVSLFWYQQALGQGPEFLTYFQNEAQLDKSGLPSDRFFAERPEGSVSTLKIQRTQQEDSAVYLCATAAREDQPQHFGDGTRLSIL.

This clone came up a few times. V is TRBV11-2 and J is TRBJ1-3, with 9 bases lining up with TRBD1. Germline CDR1 SGHAT, CDR2 FQNNGV. The CDR3 has 15 amino acids. After removal of 4 bases from V and 4 bases from J, the junction contained 5 bases not matched to a gene. In DNA, the CDR3 is TGTGCCAGCAGCTGGGGACAGGGTACAGGAAACACCATATATTTT. As protein: CASSWGQGTGNTIYF.

The chain recombines TRBV28 with TRBJ2-5; weak D call: TRBD2 (5 bases). CDR1 and CDR2 from the germline V gene are MDHEN and SYDVKM. V lost 3 bases, J lost 3 bases, and 11 bases lay in between. The CDR3 sequence is 14 residues long. The CDR3, as DNA: TGTGCCAGCAGTTTTCGGACGGGAAAAGAGACCCAGTACTTC. This encodes CASSFRTGKETQYF.

This chain uses TRBV6-4 with TRBJ2-3; 7 bases match TRBD1. The CDR3 consists of 15 residues. Germline lookup yields CDR1 MRHNA and CDR2 SNTAGT. Losses at the gene ends were 8 bases for V and 0 bases for J; bases not matched to a gene: 8. The CDR3 DNA reads as TGTGCCAGCGGTACCGGGACAGCTAGCACAGATACGCAGTATTTT. Its protein is CASGTGTASTDTQYF.

The gene calls are TRBV6-5 and TRBJ2-5, with 10 bases aligning to TRBD2. Germline V CDR1 and CDR2: MNHEY, SVGAGI. The CDR3 length is 14 residues. V trimming: 2 bases; J trimming: 5 bases; junction bases outside the gene matches: 2. DNA for the CDR3: TGTGCCAGCAGTTACGCTAGCGGGAGTGAGACCCAGTACTTC. Amino acids: CASSYASGSETQYF.